The entry below gives a single T cell receptor (beta chain) sequence along with its context. Its cognate antigen is unknown. The CDR3 has 15 residues. The ends lost 3 bases at V and 2 bases at J; junction bases unmatched: 7. Germline assignment: CDR1 MDHEN and CDR2 SYDVKM. The PCR was carried out with 60 Vbeta primers and 13 Jbeta primers. Repertoires were generated with immunoSEQ multiplex PCR, while TCRdb's copy carries only in-frame clones and drops some. The sample has approximately 89,000 clones, 60% to 80% seen once. The data are from a study of cytomegalovirus exposure and HLA in healthy donors. Whole-study results and caveats: A later analysis, which compared TCR beta chains of equal frequency, found the HLA-associated ones more clonally expanded. Within a later analysis, the majority of CMV-associated TCR beta chains appeared HLA-restricted.

The source material was PBMCs. The receptor was isolated from a man aged 30 to 39 in good health and CMV-seronegative. V is TRBV28 and J is TRBJ2-7, with 7 bases aligning to TRBD2. CDR3 residues: CASSLTSGAAYEQYF. In DNA, the CDR3 is TGTGCCAGCAGTTTGACCAGCGGGGCTGCCTACGAGCAGTACTTC.